This T cell receptor beta chain stems from a study of CD4+ T cells in melanoma. The study's findings and limits: Neoantigen-specific CD4+ T cells in melanoma reportedly had diverse differentiation states.

Method: immunoSEQ multiplex PCR; TCRdb's copy keeps in-frame clones and lacks some. Altogether more than 8,000 clones are present, 73% being singletons, with the ten largest covering less than 30%. This clone was counted only a few times. The target antigen is unknown. Trimming pared 2 bases from V and 5 bases from J, leaving 7 bases between. The CDR3 covers 14 residues. Germline loops: CDR1 KGHSH, CDR2 LQKENI. The sequenced sample was cells from a culture (not recorded whether cultured in vitro). The genes are TRBV18 and TRBJ1-6; D is ambiguous. The receptor's source is a human donor with melanoma. Here the CDR3 reads CASSPEAHNSPLHF. In nucleotides, the CDR3 is TGTGCCAGCTCACCAGAGGCTCATAATTCACCCCTCCACTTT.